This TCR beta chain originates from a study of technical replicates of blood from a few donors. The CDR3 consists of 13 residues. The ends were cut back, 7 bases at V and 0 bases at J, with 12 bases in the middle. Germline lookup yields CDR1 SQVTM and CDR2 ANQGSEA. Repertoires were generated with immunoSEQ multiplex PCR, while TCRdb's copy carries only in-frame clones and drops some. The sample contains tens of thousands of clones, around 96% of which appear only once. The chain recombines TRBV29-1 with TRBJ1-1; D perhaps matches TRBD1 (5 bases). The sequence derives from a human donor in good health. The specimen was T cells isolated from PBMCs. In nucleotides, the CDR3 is TGCAGCGCAGCGGGGCAACTGAACACTGAAGCTTTCTTT. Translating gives CSAAGQLNTEAFF.